The 14 T cell receptor beta chains below all came from one sample that was sequenced in a study of blood T cell repertoires in COVID-19. The repertoire was sequenced with immunoSEQ multiplex PCR; TCRdb's copy has only in-frame clones and lacks some. The table has about 480,000 clones, 87% seen once. Sequenced input: PBMCs or T cells enriched from blood (not recorded which). The receptors stem from a woman aged 18-29 years with acute COVID-19.

V is TRBV9 and J is TRBJ2-6; maybe TRBD1 (5 bases). V was cut by 0 bases and J by 0 bases, with 13 bases left in between. The V gene's germline CDR1 is SGDLS and CDR2 YYNGEE. The CDR3 is 18 residues long. For the CDR3, the DNA is TGTGCCAGCAGCGTAGATACAGGAGAATTCTCTGGGGCCAACGTCCTGACTTTC. Translation: CASSVDTGEFSGANVLTF. Combining the CDR3 with reference TRBV9 and TRBJ2-6 gives the whole variable domain DSGVTQTPKHLITATGQRVTLRCSPRSGDLSVYWYQQSLDQGLQFLIQYYNGEERAKGNILERFSAQQFPDLHSELNLSSLELGDSALYFCASSVDTGEFSGANVLTFGAGSRLTVL.

V is TRBV5-4 and J is TRBJ1-1; 12 bases match TRBD1. CDR1 and CDR2 from the germline V gene are SGHNT and YYREEE (reference sequence). This CDR3 contains 14 residues. V was clipped by 3 bases and J by 10 bases; unmatched bases: 7. CDR3 sequence: CASSWGQGALSAFF. As DNA, the CDR3 is TGTGCCAGCAGCTGGGGACAGGGGGCGTTGTCAGCTTTCTTT.

The chain employs TRBV19 and TRBJ1-1, with D perhaps matching TRBD1 (6 bases). The CDR3 totals 15 residues. With 8 bases removed from V and 3 bases from J, the gap between germline ends came to 19 bases. CDR1 is LNHDA and CDR2 is SQIVND in the germline V gene (reference sequence). The CDR3, as DNA: TGTGCCAGTTCCCGCCTTTGGGGGCCGTACACTGAAGCTTTCTTT. This gives the protein CASSRLWGPYTEAFF.

The chain recombines TRBV19 with TRBJ1-5, with D unclear. CDR3 length equals 13 residues. V was clipped by 8 bases and J by 3 bases, with 11 bases between them. Germline V gene lookup returns CDR1 LNHDA and CDR2 SQIVND (reference sequence). The CDR3 DNA reads TGTGCCAGTGGGAAGGAGGCCAATCAGCCCCAGCATTTT. Translated, it gives CASGKEANQPQHF.

The chain recombines TRBV4-1 with TRBJ2-1, with 9 bases fitting TRBD1. The CDR3 loop spans 15 amino acids. V was clipped by 1 base and J by 9 bases; unmatched bases: 7. From germline, CDR1 is MGHRA and CDR2 YSYEKL. DNA of the CDR3: TGCGCCAGCAGCCAAGGCCTCGACAGGGGGATTGAGCAGTTCTTC. It encodes CASSQGLDRGIEQFF.

The V call is TRBV10-3, the J call TRBJ1-5; D unresolved. Per germline, CDR1 ENHRY and CDR2 SYGVKD. The CDR3 totals 13 residues. V dropped 2 bases and J dropped 5 bases, with 7 bases sitting between them. The chain's CDR3 is CAISETKDQPQHF. The CDR3 nucleotides are TGTGCCATCAGTGAGACTAAGGATCAGCCCCAGCATTTT.

Only one count was recorded for this clone. Other DNA sequences from this sample encode an identical CDR3 as well. The chain has TRBV4-3 and TRBJ1-6; 7 nucleotides agree with TRBD1. Trimming cost V 1 base and J 8 bases; bases outside gene matches: 5. CDR1 and CDR2 (germline): LGHNA, YSLEER. The CDR3 is 15 residues long. CDR3 protein: CASSQVGTGDSPLHF. CDR3 sequence (DNA): TGCGCCAGCAGCCAAGTAGGCACAGGGGATTCACCCCTCCACTTT.

The V gene is TRBV27, the J gene TRBJ1-1; TRBD1 aligns across 7 bases. The CDR3 length is 12 residues. Trimming took 5 bases from V and 8 from J; bases not matched to a gene: 5. CDR1 and CDR2 (germline): MNHEY, SMNVEV (reference sequence). CDR3 nucleotide sequence: TGTGCCAGCAGTCAGGGGGGCCGAGAAGCTTTCTTT. This encodes CASSQGGREAFF.

This chain joins TRBV10-3 and TRBJ2-6; TRBD1 matches at 7 bases. With 6 bases clipped from V and 0 bases from J, the junction kept 11 bases outside the gene matches. Germline V gene sequence: CDR1 ENHRY, CDR2 SYGVKD. The CDR3 loop spans 18 amino acids. CDR3 protein: CAIRARQGPSSGANVLTF. The DNA for the CDR3 is TGTGCCATCAGGGCACGACAGGGCCCCAGCTCTGGGGCCAACGTCCTGACTTTC.

The chain employs TRBV6-5 and TRBJ1-2; 7 nucleotides align to TRBD1. The V gene's germline CDR1 is MNHEY and CDR2 SVGAGI. V shed 1 base and J 3 bases; nucleotides not matched to a gene: 5. This CDR3 has 15 amino acids. CDR3 nucleotides: TGTGCCAGCAGTTACTGGCGGGACAGCGACTATGGCTACACCTTC. Translated: CASSYWRDSDYGYTF.

The chain joins TRBV11-2 to TRBJ1-3; 12 nucleotides agree with TRBD1. Germline V lookup: CDR1 SGHAT, CDR2 FQNNGV. With 4 bases clipped from V and 4 bases from J, the junction kept 2 bases outside the gene matches. The CDR3 sequence is 15 residues long. The CDR3 protein is CASSSGQGAGNTIYF. DNA for the CDR3: TGTGCCAGCAGCTCGGGACAGGGGGCCGGAAACACCATATATTTT. Full variable domain (remainder filled in from reference TRBV11-2 and TRBJ1-3): EAGVAQSPRYKIIEKRQSVAFWCNPISGHATLYWYQQILGQGPKLLIQFQNNGVVDDSQLPKDRFSAERLKGVDSTLKIQPAKLEDSAVYLCASSSGQGAGNTIYFGEGSWLTVV.

This clone showed up just once. The chain uses TRBV18 and TRBJ2-3, with 8 bases lining up with TRBD2. This CDR3 has 15 residues. Germline CDR1 and CDR2: KGHSH and LQKENI. J was trimmed by 4 bases and V by 0 bases; bases with no gene match: 3. The DNA of the CDR3 is TGTGCCAGCTCACCACCGGGACTAGGAGCAGATACGCAGTATTTT. Protein: CASSPPGLGADTQYF.

J is TRBJ1-2 and V is TRBV4-1; 12 positions agree with TRBD1. Losses at the gene ends were 4 bases for V and 7 bases for J; bases not matched to a gene: 7. The germline V gene encodes CDR1 MGHRA and CDR2 YSYEKL. CDR3 length: 15 residues. The CDR3: CASSLNPGQGAGYTF. Written as DNA, the CDR3 is TGCGCCAGCAGCCTTAATCCGGGACAGGGGGCTGGCTACACCTTC.

The chain recombines TRBV25-1 with TRBJ1-6; 7 positions agree with TRBD1. The CDR3 runs 15 residues. Per germline, CDR1 MGHDK and CDR2 SYGVNS. With 6 bases clipped from V and 10 bases from J, the junction kept 12 bases outside the gene matches. This chain's CDR3 is CASRESNRGFSPLHF. The CDR3, as DNA: TGTGCCAGCAGAGAGTCGAACAGGGGTTTCTCACCCCTCCACTTT. The full variable domain, completed using reference TRBV25-1 and TRBJ1-6, is EADIYQTPRYLVIGTGKKITLECSQTMGHDKMYWYQQDPGMELHLIHYSYGVNSTEKGDLSSESTVSRIRTEHFPLTLESARPSHTSQYLCASRESNRGFSPLHFGNGTRLTVT.